This T cell receptor beta chain came from a study of blood T cell repertoires in COVID-19. Trimming stripped 0 bases from V and 1 base from J, with 13 bases between. This CDR3 has 17 residues. Germline lookup yields CDR1 KGHSY and CDR2 FQNENV. Original processing methods: Counts of nucleated cells, estimated from reference gene primer amplification, were obtained. Profiled with immunoSEQ multiplex PCR; TCRdb holds only in-frame clones, not every one. The V and J calls and clone size are taken from that table; D and trimming were inferred from the DNA. The profile shows 200,000 to 250,000 clones, under 90% of them singletons. One Seattle source followed patients from active infection through their disease course.

The sample was peripheral blood. The chain joins TRBV16 to TRBJ2-4, with TRBD1 as a possible D gene (6 bases). The TCR comes from a woman of 80 years or more with COVID-19, enrolled during active disease. The CDR3 region has the DNA TGTGCCAGCAGCCAATCCTTGGGGCAGGGGGCCAAAAACATTCAGTACTTC. Translated: CASSQSLGQGAKNIQYF. The complete variable domain, with remaining parts taken from reference TRBV16 and TRBJ2-4, reads GEEVAQTPKHLVRGEGQKAKLYCAPIKGHSYVFWYQQVLKNEFKFLISFQNENVFDETGMPKERFSAKCLPNSPCSLEIQATKLEDSAVYFCASSQSLGQGAKNIQYFGAGTRLSVL.